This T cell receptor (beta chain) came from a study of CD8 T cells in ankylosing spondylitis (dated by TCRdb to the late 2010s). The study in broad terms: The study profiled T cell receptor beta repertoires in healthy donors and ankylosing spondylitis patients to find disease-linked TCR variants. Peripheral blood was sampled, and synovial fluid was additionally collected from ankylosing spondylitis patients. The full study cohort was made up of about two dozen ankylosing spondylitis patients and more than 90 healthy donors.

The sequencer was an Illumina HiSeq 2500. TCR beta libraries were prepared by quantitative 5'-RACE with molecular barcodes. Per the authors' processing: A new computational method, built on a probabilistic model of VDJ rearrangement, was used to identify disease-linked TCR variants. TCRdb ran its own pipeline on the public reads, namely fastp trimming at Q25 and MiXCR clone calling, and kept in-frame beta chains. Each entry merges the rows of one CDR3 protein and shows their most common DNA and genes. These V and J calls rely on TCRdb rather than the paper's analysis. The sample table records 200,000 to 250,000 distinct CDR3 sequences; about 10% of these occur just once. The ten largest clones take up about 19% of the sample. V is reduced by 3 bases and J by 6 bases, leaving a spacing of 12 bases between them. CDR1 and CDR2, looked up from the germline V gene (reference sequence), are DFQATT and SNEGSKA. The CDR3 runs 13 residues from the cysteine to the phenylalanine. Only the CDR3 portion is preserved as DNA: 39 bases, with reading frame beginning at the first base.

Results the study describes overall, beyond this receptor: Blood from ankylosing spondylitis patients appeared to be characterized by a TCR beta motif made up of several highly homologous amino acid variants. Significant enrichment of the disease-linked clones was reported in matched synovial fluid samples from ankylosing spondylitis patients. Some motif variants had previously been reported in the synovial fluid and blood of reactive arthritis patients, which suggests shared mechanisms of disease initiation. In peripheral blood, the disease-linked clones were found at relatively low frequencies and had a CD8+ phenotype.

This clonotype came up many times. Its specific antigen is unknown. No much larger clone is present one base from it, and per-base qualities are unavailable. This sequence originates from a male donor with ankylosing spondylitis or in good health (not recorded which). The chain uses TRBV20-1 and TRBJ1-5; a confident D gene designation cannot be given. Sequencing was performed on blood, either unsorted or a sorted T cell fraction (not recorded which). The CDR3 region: CSASFRVGQPQHF. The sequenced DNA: TGCAGTGCTAGTTTTAGGGTGGGTCAGCCCCAGCATTTT.